A single sample gave rise to the 24 T cell receptor beta chains below, sequenced in a study of blood T cell repertoires in COVID-19. Measured with immunoSEQ multiplex PCR; TCRdb has only the in-frame clones, and not every one. The repertoire holds 120,000 to 150,000 clones, with roughly 82% as singletons. The specimen sequenced was peripheral blood. The receptors here all came from a woman between 45 and 60 years old in a cohort sampled during active or convalescent COVID-19.

The chain links TRBV5-8 to TRBJ1-5, with D hard to call. Trimming left V 0 bases short and J 4 bases short, with 8 bases between. Germline-derived CDR1 and CDR2 are SGHTS and YDEGEE. The CDR3 consists of 14 residues. The CDR3 nucleotides read TGTGCCAGCAGCTTGGAAGCGGGAAATCAGCCCCAGCATTTT. Its protein is CASSLEAGNQPQHF.

CDR3 in DNA: TGTGCCAGCAGTTTAGCAGAGGGCACTGAAGCTTTCTTT. Translation: CASSLAEGTEAFF. The gene calls are TRBV12-3 or TRBV12-4 and TRBJ1-1; no clear D gene. This CDR3 contains 13 residues. Trimming cost V 0 bases and J 4 bases, with 6 bases left between them.

The CDR3 DNA is TGTGCCAGCAGCTTGAGAGCAGGGGATTCACCCCTCCACTTT. It is translated as CASSLRAGDSPLHF. This chain uses TRBV7-9 with TRBJ1-6; D perhaps matches TRBD1 (6 bases). V was cut by 3 bases and J by 8 bases, with 11 bases left in between. The CDR3 runs 14 residues. The germline gives CDR1 SEHNR, CDR2 FQNEAQ (reference sequence).

This sequence joins TRBV7-9 and TRBJ2-7; 9 nucleotides align to TRBD1. CDR1 is SEHNR and CDR2 is FQNEAQ in the germline V gene (reference sequence). CDR3 length: 15 residues. The V segment lost 1 base and the J segment 2 bases; nucleotides outside the gene matches: 3. This chain's CDR3 is CASSLGTGGPYEQYF. In nucleotides, the CDR3 is TGTGCCAGCAGCTTAGGCACAGGGGGCCCCTACGAGCAGTACTTC.

The chain links TRBV5-1 to TRBJ2-1; TRBD1 agrees at 8 bases. V was clipped by 2 bases and J by 6 bases; unmatched bases: 1. This CDR3 has 13 residues. Germline V CDR1 and CDR2: SGHRS, YFSETQ. CDR3 in amino acids: CASSLQGGNEQFF. In DNA form, the CDR3 reads TGCGCCAGCAGCTTACAGGGGGGCAATGAGCAGTTCTTC.

The genes are TRBV6-5 and TRBJ1-6, with 7 bases aligning to TRBD1. Germline assignment: CDR1 MNHEY and CDR2 SVGAGI. The J segment lost 6 bases and the V segment lost 5 bases, leaving 7 bases of the junction unmatched. This CDR3 contains 15 residues. The CDR3 DNA reads as TGTGCCAGCAGTCGGAGGGACAGTCCTAATTCACCCCTCCACTTT. Protein sequence: CASSRRDSPNSPLHF.

CDR3 sequence reads: CAIKTEETTEAFF. The CDR3 coding sequence is TGTGCCATCAAGACAGAAGAAACCACTGAAGCTTTCTTT. V usage is TRBV10-3 and J usage is TRBJ1-1; possibly TRBD1 for D (5 bases). Germline V gene sequence: CDR1 ENHRY, CDR2 SYGVKD. This CDR3 spans 13 amino acids. V was cut by 7 bases and J by 4 bases, with 13 bases left in between.

The CDR3 nucleotides are TGTGCCAGCAGCTTGCAGCGGGGGAGCTCCTACGAGCAGTACTTC. The encoded protein is CASSLQRGSSYEQYF. The V and J genes are TRBV7-2 and TRBJ2-7, with TRBD2 matching 8 bases. The CDR3 runs 15 residues. Germline CDR1 reads SGHTA; CDR2 reads FQGNSA. V dropped 3 bases and J dropped 0; count of bases not matched to a gene: 4. Drawing the rest from reference TRBV7-2 and TRBJ2-7, the complete variable domain is GAGVSQSPSNKVTEKGKDVELRCDPISGHTALYWYRQSLGQGLEFLIYFQGNSAPDKSGLPSDRFSAERTGGSVSTLTIQRTQQEDSAVYLCASSLQRGSSYEQYFGPGTRLTVT.

This rearrangement joins TRBV5-1 to TRBJ2-7; 7 bases are a match to TRBD1. With V trimmed by 4 bases and J by 2 bases, 6 bases remained unmatched. Germline V gives CDR1 SGHRS, CDR2 YFSETQ. The CDR3 contains 14 residues. CDR3 DNA sequence: TGCGCCAGCAGCCATCCGACAGGGACCTACGAGCAGTACTTC. Translated, it gives CASSHPTGTYEQYF.

The chain carries TRBV28 and TRBJ1-5, with 8 bases lining up with TRBD1. J was trimmed by 7 bases and V by 5 bases; bases with no gene match: 4. Germline V gene data show CDR1 as MDHEN and CDR2 as SYDVKM. The CDR3 runs 13 residues. The CDR3 spells CASSPAGGQPQHF. The CDR3, as DNA: TGTGCCAGCAGTCCCGCAGGGGGCCAGCCCCAGCATTTT.

The rearrangement joins TRBV12-3 or TRBV12-4 to TRBJ2-7, with 8 bases lining up with TRBD1. This CDR3 region has 13 residues. After removal of 8 bases from V and 5 bases from J, the junction contained 8 bases not matched to a gene. The CDR3 nucleotides read TGTGCCAGCCTTCGGACAGGGATCCACGAGCAGTACTTC. Its translation: CASLRTGIHEQYF.

The rearrangement links TRBV4-2 to TRBJ1-2, with no clear D. The germline CDR1 and CDR2 sequences are LGHNA and YNFKEQ. V was trimmed by 0 bases and J by 5 bases, leaving 16 bases between them. This CDR3 contains 16 residues. For the CDR3, the DNA is TGTGCCAGCAGCCAAGATTCCTTCGCAGAATTATATGGCTACACCTTC. As protein: CASSQDSFAELYGYTF.

The sample holds a few counts of this clone. The V and J genes are TRBV3-1 (or the pseudogene TRBV3-2) and TRBJ2-2, with a possible D match to TRBD1 (5 bases). The CDR3 runs to 14 residues. Trimming removed 2 bases at V and 6 bases at J, with 10 bases between. CDR1 and CDR2 (germline): LGHDT, YNNKEL (reference sequence). The CDR3 loop reads CASSQQGWAGELFF. The DNA for the CDR3 is TGTGCCAGCAGCCAACAGGGTTGGGCCGGGGAGCTGTTTTTT.

The CDR3 coding sequence is TGTGCCAGCAGGGTGGACAGTAATCAGCCCCAGCATTTT. This encodes CASRVDSNQPQHF. The chain couples TRBV2 to TRBJ1-5; D may be TRBD1 (6 bases). Trimming cost V 6 bases and J 4 bases, with 10 bases left between them. The CDR3 sequence is 13 residues long. Germline loops: CDR1 SNHLY, CDR2 FYNNEI.

This CDR3 reads CASSPGSGETQYF. As DNA, the CDR3 is TGTGCCAGCAGTCCTGGATCGGGAGAGACCCAGTACTTC. This chain joins TRBV2 and TRBJ2-5; the D is unclear. The V end lost 5 bases, the J end lost 4 bases, and 11 bases lay between the germline ends. CDR3 length: 13 amino acids. Per the germline V gene, CDR1 is SNHLY and CDR2 is FYNNEI. Variable domain in full (rest from reference TRBV2 and TRBJ2-5): EPEVTQTPSHQVTQMGQEVILRCVPISNHLYFYWYRQILGQKVEFLVSFYNNEISEKSEIFDDQFSVERPDGSNFTLKIRSTKLEDSAMYFCASSPGSGETQYFGPGTRLLVL.

This sequence joins TRBV27 and TRBJ2-3; 8 nucleotides align to TRBD2. CDR1 and CDR2 (germline): MNHEY, SMNVEV (reference sequence). The V gene end was trimmed by 1 base and the J gene end by 0 bases; junction bases not matched to a gene: 3. This CDR3 is 16 amino acids long. CDR3 sequence reads: CASSLLGGGSTDTQYF. Written as DNA, the CDR3 is TGTGCCAGCAGTTTATTAGGCGGGGGGAGCACAGATACGCAGTATTTT.

The gene calls are TRBV14 and TRBJ1-4, with D perhaps TRBD1 (6 bases). V was pared by 0 bases and J by 13 bases, with 18 bases between. Germline CDR1 and CDR2: SGHDN and FVKESK. The CDR3 is made up of 15 amino acids. The CDR3 loop reads CASSQDSRRGGGLFF. DNA for the CDR3: TGTGCCAGCAGCCAAGATTCCCGCAGGGGCGGGGGACTGTTTTTT.

The V and J genes are TRBV5-8 and TRBJ1-5; D may be TRBD1 (5 bases). This CDR3 is built from 16 residues. Germline-derived CDR1 and CDR2 are SGHTS and YDEGEE. The V and J ends lost 3 bases and 0 bases respectively, with 13 bases between them. The CDR3 DNA reads as TGTGCCAGCAGCTGGGGGGTCTCAAATAGCAATCAGCCCCAGCATTTT. This gives the protein CASSWGVSNSNQPQHF.

The V gene is TRBV4-2, the J gene TRBJ1-4; D is uncertain. The V end was cut by 1 base, the J end by 7 bases, with 19 bases between. Looked up from germline, CDR1 is LGHNA and CDR2 is YNFKEQ. The CDR3 loop spans 17 amino acids. CDR3 in amino acids: CASSQAGKTSWAEKLFF. CDR3 DNA sequence: TGTGCCAGCAGCCAAGCTGGAAAGACTAGTTGGGCTGAAAAACTGTTTTTT.

V is TRBV19 and J is TRBJ1-1; D is undetermined. Germline V gene data show CDR1 as LNHDA and CDR2 as SQIVND (reference sequence). This CDR3 spans 14 amino acids. V shed 7 bases and J shed 3 bases, with 15 bases lying between them. This CDR3 reads CASKTPEEDTEAFF. DNA of the CDR3: TGTGCCAGTAAAACTCCCGAGGAAGACACTGAAGCTTTCTTT.

This clone was counted a few times. The rearrangement uses TRBV5-4 and TRBJ2-1, with 10 bases fitting TRBD2. Unmatched junction bases numbered 2, after V lost 1 base and J lost 4 bases. CDR1 is SGHNT and CDR2 is YYREEE in the germline V gene (reference sequence). The CDR3 is 15 amino acids. The CDR3 region has the DNA TGTGCCAGCAGCTTGTCACTAGCGGGGTACAATGAGCAGTTCTTC. It yields the protein CASSLSLAGYNEQFF.

V gene TRBV11-2 combines with J gene TRBJ2-5, with 10 positions matching TRBD2. CDR1 and CDR2 from the germline V gene are SGHAT and FQNNGV. J lost 5 bases, V lost 1 base, and 7 bases had no gene match. This CDR3 contains 16 residues. The CDR3 DNA reads TGTGCCAGCAGCTTAGGGTCAGCGGGGGGGCGGGAGACCCAGTACTTC. This encodes CASSLGSAGGRETQYF. Full variable domain (rest looked up from reference TRBV11-2 and TRBJ2-5): EAGVAQSPRYKIIEKRQSVAFWCNPISGHATLYWYQQILGQGPKLLIQFQNNGVVDDSQLPKDRFSAERLKGVDSTLKIQPAKLEDSAVYLCASSLGSAGGRETQYFGPGTRLLVL.

A remark on this clone: At one end the junction does not follow the germline gene, possibly because of a read error. Distinct nucleotide sequences in the sample also encode this CDR3. The chain carries TRBV7-2 and TRBJ1-4; a possible D gene is TRBD1 (6 bases). Per the germline V gene, CDR1 is SGHTA and CDR2 is FQGNSA. The CDR3 sequence is 15 residues long. The CDR3 DNA follows: TGTGCCAGCAGCTTAGTTCAAGGGGGTGATGAAAAGCTGTTTTTT. Translation: CASSLVQGGDEKLFF. The full variable domain, in which reference TRBV7-2 and TRBJ1-4 provide the parts outside the CDR3, is GAGVSQSPSNKVTEKGKDVELRCDPISGHTALYWYRQSLGQGLEFLIYFQGNSAPDKSGLPSDRFSAERTGGSVSTLTIQRTQQEDSAVYLCASSLVQGGDEKLFFGSGTQLSVL.

The CDR3 DNA reads TGCGCCAGCAGCCCAAGATCAGGGAACACTGAAGCTTTCTTT. Its translation: CASSPRSGNTEAFF. The genes are TRBV5-1 and TRBJ1-1; D gene unclear. The germline gives CDR1 SGHRS, CDR2 YFSETQ. This CDR3 is built from 14 residues. With 4 bases removed from V and 1 base from J, the gap between germline ends came to 11 bases.